These T cell receptor beta chains were read from a single sample in a study of cytomegalovirus exposure and HLA in healthy donors. Using immunoSEQ multiplex PCR, the repertoire was profiled, and TCRdb retains in-frame clones only, with some absent. The table has 120,000 to 150,000 clones, roughly 65% seen once. Sequencing was performed on PBMCs. The receptors here all came from a woman in her twenties or thirties in good health and CMV-seronegative. Both conserved end residues are part of each CDR3. D genes are given only for firm matches. The size of a clone is reported for some rows only, either as once, few or many, or as a class for expanded clones.

DNA	CDR3	D	V	J	size
TGTGCCAGCAGGGGATGGGGACAGGCTAAAGCAGAGCAGTACTTC	CASRGWGQAKAEQYF	TRBD1	TRBV2	TRBJ2-7	-
TGTGCCAGCAGCTTAGATCGGCGGGGGGGCCGGGAAGATACGCAGTATTTT	CASSLDRRGGREDTQYF	TRBD2	TRBV7-9	TRBJ2-3	-
TGCGCCAGCAAAATGACAGGGTTCACAGATACGCAGTATTTT	CASKMTGFTDTQYF	TRBD1	TRBV4-1	TRBJ2-3	-
TGTGCCAGCTCACCAGACAGGTCTTCAACAAACACCATATATTTT	CASSPDRSSTNTIYF	-	TRBV18	TRBJ1-3	-
TGTGCCAGTAGTGTAGTAAGGGCCAACGTCCTGACTTTC	CASSVVRANVLTF	-	TRBV19	TRBJ2-6	-
TGTGCCAGCAGCTCTTTCTCGGGAGGCCCTTACGAGCAGTACTTC	CASSSFSGGPYEQYF	TRBD2	TRBV7-9	TRBJ2-7	-
TGTGCCAGCAGTTTATTGGCGGGAGGCGCCTACGAGCAGTACTTC	CASSLLAGGAYEQYF	TRBD2	TRBV27	TRBJ2-7	once
TGTGCCAGCAGAAGGACAGGGGCGTCTCGTGTGGCTTTCTTT	CASRRTGASRVAFF	TRBD1	TRBV6-6	TRBJ1-1	few
TGTGCCAGCAGTTTCAGGACAGGGGCTCAGCCCCAGCATTTT	CASSFRTGAQPQHF	TRBD1	TRBV28	TRBJ1-5	-
TGTGCCAGCAGTTTATATGGGGGACAGGGGACAGATACGCAGTATTTT	CASSLYGGQGTDTQYF	TRBD1	TRBV28	TRBJ2-3	-
TGTGCTAGTGGGTCCGGGACAGCGGGAGAGACCCAGTACTTC	CASGSGTAGETQYF	-	TRBV12-5	TRBJ2-5	once
TGTGCCAGCAGCTTGGCGGGAGGTTGGAATTCACCCCTCCACTTT	CASSLAGGWNSPLHF	-	TRBV5-6	TRBJ1-6	-
TGTGCCAGCAGTGAAGTCCCAGGGGTCTATCAGCCCCAGCATTTT	CASSEVPGVYQPQHF	-	TRBV6-1	TRBJ1-5	-
TGTGCCAGCAGCCTTGGGACAGGGGGGACAGATACGCAGTATTTT	CASSLGTGGTDTQYF	TRBD1	TRBV6-1	TRBJ2-3	few
TGTGCCAGCAGTTCGGGGGAAGTGGCCAAAAACATTCAGTACTTC	CASSSGEVAKNIQYF	-	TRBV27	TRBJ2-4	-
TGTGCCAGCAGTGGAGCGGGACAGGGGGCGAAGAACACTGAAGCTTTCTTT	CASSGAGQGAKNTEAFF	TRBD1	TRBV28	TRBJ1-1	-
TGTGCCAGCAGTCAAGATGCCGGAGATACGCAGTATTTT	CASSQDAGDTQYF	-	TRBV7-2	TRBJ2-3	-
TGTGCCAGCAGGGGCAGGGAGGCCGGGGAGCTGTTTTTT	CASRGREAGELFF	-	TRBV6-1	TRBJ2-2	-
TGTGCCAGCAAAAACCCGGGACACTACACTGAAGCTTCCTTT	CASKNPGHYTEASF	-	TRBV7-8	TRBJ1-1	-
TGTGCCAGCAGCTTAAGAGTAACTGAAGCTTTCTTT	CASSLRVTEAFF	-	TRBV7-9	TRBJ1-1	-
TGTGCCAGCAGCATCGGGGGGGCCGGGACTGAAGCTTTCTTT	CASSIGGAGTEAFF	-	TRBV28	TRBJ1-1	-
TGCGCCAGCAGCTTAGGACAGCACACTGAAGCTTTCTTT	CASSLGQHTEAFF	-	TRBV5-1	TRBJ1-1	-
TGCGCCAGCAGTCAATCATTTGGGCGGGAGAAAATCGACTGCGAGCAGTACTTC	CASSQSFGREKIDCEQYF	TRBD2	TRBV23-1	TRBJ2-7	-
TGTGCCAGCCGCCGACTAGCGGGAGACGAGCAGTACTTC	CASRRLAGDEQYF	TRBD2	TRBV6-5	TRBJ2-7	-
TGTGCCAGCAGCTTAGTAACGGGAGGGAACACCGGGGAGCTGTTTTTT	CASSLVTGGNTGELFF	TRBD2	TRBV7-2	TRBJ2-2	few
TGTGCCAGCAGTGAAGACCAGGGCAATCGCGGCTACACCTTC	CASSEDQGNRGYTF	-	TRBV2	TRBJ1-2	-
TGTGCCAGCAGCCCCCAACTAGATCTGGAATCCAATGAGCAGTTCTTC	CASSPQLDLESNEQFF	-	TRBV7-2	TRBJ2-1	-
TGTGCCAGCAGCCGTGGGGGGGTCGCCGGGGAGCTGTTTTTT	CASSRGGVAGELFF	TRBD2	TRBV7-9	TRBJ2-2	-
TGCGCCAGCAGGGGACTCTCTGGGGCCAACGTCCTGACTTTC	CASRGLSGANVLTF	-	TRBV10-1	TRBJ2-6	-
TGTGCCAGCAGCTTTGCGCGGCGGGGATCTGAGGACGGGATCTACAATGAGCAGTTCTTC	CASSFARRGSEDGIYNEQFF	-	TRBV12-1	TRBJ2-1	few
TGCAGCGTTGTACTAGCGGGGGGCGTGGATGAGCAGTTCTTC	CSVVLAGGVDEQFF	TRBD2	TRBV29-1	TRBJ2-1	-
TGTGCCAGCAGCTTGGACAGGGGCCAAGAGACCCAGTACTTC	CASSLDRGQETQYF	TRBD1	TRBV5-6	TRBJ2-5	-
TGTGCCAGCAGCGTAGACAATAACTATGGCTACACCTTC	CASSVDNNYGYTF	-	TRBV9	TRBJ1-2	-
TGTGCCAGCAGCCGCACTCTTGGGGACAGGGTCGATGGCTACACCTTC	CASSRTLGDRVDGYTF	TRBD1	TRBV7-9	TRBJ1-2	few
TGTGCCAGCAGCCCCGGACTAGCGGGGGGGCGCACAGATACGCAGTATTTT	CASSPGLAGGRTDTQYF	TRBD2	TRBV5-4	TRBJ2-3	-
TGTGCCAGTGGGGCGGGAACTAACTCCGGGGAGCTGTTTTTT	CASGAGTNSGELFF	-	TRBV19	TRBJ2-2	-
TGTGCCTGGAGCGATTGGGACTGGCGCACAGATACGCAGTATTTT	CAWSDWDWRTDTQYF	-	TRBV30	TRBJ2-3	few
TGTGCCAGCAGTGGGCAAGGAAATTCACCCCTCCACTTT	CASSGQGNSPLHF	-	TRBV6-5	TRBJ1-6	-
TGTGCCTGGAGTGTACGGGTAAGCGGCACAGATACGCAGTATTTT	CAWSVRVSGTDTQYF	-	TRBV30	TRBJ2-3	few
TGTGCCAGCAGTTTAGCCCTACAGGCCGCCCAAGAGACCCAGTACTTC	CASSLALQAAQETQYF	-	TRBV7-9	TRBJ2-5	-